This T cell receptor (beta chain) was found in a study of cytomegalovirus exposure and HLA in healthy donors. Findings of the study overall: TCR sequences were mostly rare, though some public TCRs occurred in many donors.

60 Vbeta and 13 Jbeta primers were used in PCR. Profiling relied on immunoSEQ multiplex PCR, and the TCRdb table lists in-frame clones only, not all of them. The table includes more than 65,000 clones, 60% to 85% detected once. CDR3 size: 15 residues. Germline assignment: CDR1 KGHSH and CDR2 LQKENI. Trimming took 4 bases from V and 7 from J; bases not matched to a gene: 5. This clone was found a few times. The antigen is not known. The TCR originated in a middle-aged woman in good health and CMV-seropositive. The chain uses TRBV18 and TRBJ2-3; 13 positions agree with TRBD2. Material for sequencing was PBMCs. CDR3 region: CASSQLAGGSNTQYF. DNA for the CDR3: TGTGCCAGCTCACAACTAGCGGGAGGGTCCAATACGCAGTATTTT. The variable domain in full, with the rest retrieved from reference TRBV18 and TRBJ2-3, is NAGVMQNPRHLVRRRGQEARLRCSPMKGHSHVYWYRQLPEEGLKFMVYLQKENIIDESGMPKERFSAEFPKEGPSILRIQQVVRGDSAAYFCASSQLAGGSNTQYFGPGTRLTVL.